This entry lists 32 T cell receptor beta chains sequenced from one sample in a study of beta chain features in type 1 diabetes. Every isolated RNA sample was fully reverse transcribed, so sequencing captured expressed TCRB transcripts. Assay: immunoSEQ multiplex PCR; the TCRdb copy retains only in-frame clones and omits some. Of about 650,000 clones in the sample, roughly an eighth were seen once. The antigens of these receptors remain unknown. Findings and caveats of the study: A moderate, significant TCRB CDR3 shortening appeared in type 1 diabetes across four CD4+ subsets.

Sample: naive CD4+ T cells from blood. Receptor source: a man aged 25 to 40 with type 1 diabetes.

This clone was detected a few times. This CDR3 reads CASSLRHQETQYF. For the CDR3, the DNA is TGCGCCAGCAGCTTGCGTCACCAAGAGACCCAGTACTTC. The rearrangement links TRBV5-1 to TRBJ2-5, with D unresolved. The germline V gene has CDR1 SGHRS and CDR2 YFSETQ. V was shortened by 1 base and J by 0 bases, with 4 bases between the two germline ends. The CDR3 sequence is 13 residues long.

This clone showed up just a few times. This chain's CDR3 is CASSESRTGGTSAYEQYF. The CDR3 region has the DNA TGTGCCAGCAGTGAATCCCGGACAGGGGGCACGTCGGCCTACGAGCAGTACTTC. The rearrangement joins TRBV25-1 to TRBJ2-7; TRBD1 matches at 11 bases. The CDR3 has 18 amino acids. The germline CDR1 and CDR2 sequences are MGHDK and SYGVNS. V shed 1 base and J 2 bases; nucleotides not matched to a gene: 10.

The rearrangement joins TRBV6-5 to TRBJ2-7; D is tentatively TRBD1 or TRBD2 (5 bases each). Trimming took off 5 bases at V and 5 bases at J, with 13 bases between the two ends. From germline, CDR1 is MNHEY and CDR2 SVGAGI. There are 13 residues in the CDR3. CDR3 sequence reads: CASSPGPGNEQYF. The CDR3 nucleotides are TGTGCCAGCAGTCCGGGGCCAGGGAACGAGCAGTACTTC.

This clone was seen only a few times. The V call is TRBV7-2, the J call TRBJ1-5, with D maybe TRBD1 (6 bases). Trimming took 4 bases from V and 1 from J, leaving 11 bases between them. Germline V gives CDR1 SGHTA, CDR2 FQGNSA. The CDR3 extends over 15 amino acids. The CDR3 spells CASSSTGLSNQPQHF. CDR3 nucleotide sequence: TGTGCCAGCAGCTCCACAGGGTTGAGCAATCAGCCCCAGCATTTT.

This clone was counted between two and nine times. The chain couples TRBV5-1 to TRBJ2-1; the match to TRBD2 covers 9 bases. V was clipped by 4 bases and J by 7 bases; unmatched bases: 12. Germline CDR1 SGHRS, CDR2 YFSETQ. This CDR3 is 16 amino acids long. The CDR3 bases are TGCGCCAGCAGCCCGAGAAAGCGGGGGGCGGGGAATGAGCAGTTCTTC. Translating it yields CASSPRKRGAGNEQFF.

The rearrangement links TRBV9 to TRBJ1-2, with 8 bases fitting TRBD1. J gave up 3 bases and V 0 bases, and 10 bases lay outside the gene matches. The CDR3 runs to 17 residues. The germline CDR1 and CDR2 sequences are SGDLS and YYNGEE. CDR3 protein: CASSVDDRGGVHYGYTF. CDR3 nucleotide sequence: TGTGCCAGCAGCGTAGACGACAGGGGCGGGGTCCACTATGGCTACACCTTC.

Regarding this clone: This same CDR3 is encoded by further DNA sequences in the sample. The CDR3 loop is CASSLGREGSYEQYF. The CDR3 DNA sequence: TGCGCCAGCAGCTTGGGCAGGGAGGGGTCCTACGAGCAGTACTTC. The J gene is TRBJ2-7, the V gene TRBV5-1, with 7 bases aligning to TRBD2. The junction had 4 bases not matched to a gene; V was cut back by 0 bases and J by 1 base. The CDR3 spans 15 residues. The germline CDR1 and CDR2 sequences are SGHRS and YFSETQ.

This clone was observed a handful of times. The gene calls are TRBV7-2 and TRBJ1-4; tentative D call: TRBD1 (5 bases). This CDR3 is built from 14 residues. The germline V and J ends were trimmed by 1 base and 8 bases, with 11 bases remaining between them. Germline CDR1 reads SGHTA; CDR2 reads FQGNSA. As DNA, the CDR3 is TGTGCCAGCAGCTTAGGCAGGGATCGCGAAAAACTGTTTTTT. It is translated as CASSLGRDREKLFF.

The sample holds a few counts of this clone. The chain is built from TRBV29-1 and TRBJ1-2; 7 nucleotides agree with TRBD1. Germline CDR1 is SQVTM and CDR2 is ANQGSEA. This CDR3 is built from 13 residues. The J segment lost 4 bases and the V segment lost 3 bases, leaving 5 bases of the junction unmatched. CDR3 loop: CSVDWDSAYGYTF. CDR3 nucleotides: TGCAGCGTTGATTGGGACAGTGCCTATGGCTACACCTTC. Using reference TRBV29-1 and TRBJ1-2 for the parts outside the CDR3, the full variable domain is SAVISQKPSRDICQRGTSLTIQCQVDSQVTMMFWYRQQPGQSLTLIATANQGSEATYESGFVIDKFPISRPNLTFSTLTVSNMSPEDSSIYLCSVDWDSAYGYTFGSGTRLTVV.

In its sample, this clone was seen a few times. The V and J genes are TRBV19 and TRBJ1-2; D uncertain. There are 10 residues in the CDR3. The V gene's germline CDR1 is LNHDA and CDR2 SQIVND (reference sequence). The V end lost 8 bases, the J end lost 3 bases, and 4 bases lay between the germline ends. The CDR3 protein is CASGDYGYTF. Here the CDR3 DNA reads TGTGCCAGTGGGGACTATGGCTACACCTTC.

The rearrangement uses TRBV7-6 and TRBJ1-1; no clear D. This CDR3 comprises 12 residues. Germline CDR1 and CDR2: SGHVS and FNYEAQ. V was trimmed by 1 base and J by 6 bases, leaving 6 bases between them. The CDR3 coding sequence is TGTGCCAGCAGCTTAGTGGCAGCTGAAGCTTTCTTT. Encoded protein: CASSLVAAEAFF.

This clone was seen more than once but under ten times. This chain joins TRBV4-3 and TRBJ2-2, with D perhaps matching TRBD2 (5 bases). This CDR3 region has 15 residues. Germline V CDR1 and CDR2: LGHNA, YSLEER. With 2 bases removed from V and 2 bases from J, the gap between germline ends came to 9 bases. The CDR3 spells CASSQNPGNTGELFF. The CDR3 DNA reads as TGCGCCAGCAGCCAAAATCCGGGAAACACCGGGGAGCTGTTTTTT.

This clone was picked up a small number of times. The chain carries TRBV7-2 and TRBJ2-7; TRBD2 is a possible D gene (6 bases). Trimming took 0 bases from V and 3 from J, leaving 6 bases between them. Germline V lookup: CDR1 SGHTA, CDR2 FQGNSA. The CDR3 runs 13 residues. The CDR3 protein is CASSLAEGYEQYF. The CDR3 nucleotides are TGTGCCAGCAGCTTAGCGGAGGGCTACGAGCAGTACTTC.

The chain carries TRBV4-1 and TRBJ2-2, with 9 bases aligning to TRBD2. The length of the CDR3 is 18 residues. Germline V gene data show CDR1 as MGHRA and CDR2 as YSYEKL. V shed 0 bases and J 10 bases; nucleotides not matched to a gene: 15. The CDR3 is CASSQDLIVAGEIEELFF. The CDR3 bases are TGCGCCAGCAGCCAAGATCTGATAGTAGCGGGGGAAATCGAGGAGCTGTTTTTT.

The gene calls are TRBV7-9 and TRBJ1-2; no firm D call. Looked up from germline, CDR1 is SEHNR and CDR2 is FQNEAQ (reference sequence). Trimming took 5 bases from V and 4 from J, leaving 14 bases between them. The CDR3 spans 14 residues. CDR3 sequence (DNA): TGTGCCAGCAGCGCTAGAACGGAAATCTATGGCTACACCTTC. Amino acids: CASSARTEIYGYTF.

This clone has only a few counts. This chain uses TRBV6-6 with TRBJ2-5, with D perhaps given as TRBD1 or TRBD2 (5 bases each). Trimming left V 10 bases short and J 3 bases short, with 12 bases between. The CDR3 has 12 amino acids. CDR1 and CDR2 from the germline V gene are MNHNY and SVGAGI (reference sequence). The CDR3 DNA reads TGTGCCACCGCGAGAGGGGAAGAGACCCAGTACTTC. This sequence encodes CATARGEETQYF.

This clone was counted a few times. V and J are TRBV7-2 and TRBJ1-6; TRBD1 matches 8 bases. Germline loops: CDR1 SGHTA, CDR2 FQGNSA. With V trimmed by 4 bases and J by 10 bases, 9 bases remained unmatched. The CDR3 extends over 15 amino acids. The CDR3 coding sequence is TGTGCCAGCAGCTCAACGACAGGGGTAGGGTCACCCCTCCACTTT. Translating it yields CASSSTTGVGSPLHF.

In its sample, this clone was seen a few times. V is TRBV5-6 and J is TRBJ1-5; 7 positions agree with TRBD1. The CDR3 is made up of 16 amino acids. Germline CDR1 reads SGHDT; CDR2 reads YYEEEE. V lost 1 base and J lost 4; bases outside the gene matches: 8. Written as DNA, the CDR3 is TGTGCCAGCAGCTTGATGGGGACAGTCACTAATCAGCCCCAGCATTTT. Residues: CASSLMGTVTNQPQHF.

The rearrangement joins TRBV9 to TRBJ2-7, with TRBD1 as a possible D gene (6 bases). The CDR3 covers 15 residues. Germline loops: CDR1 SGDLS, CDR2 YYNGEE. Trimming took 0 bases from V and 1 from J, leaving 11 bases between them. The CDR3, as DNA: TGTGCCAGCAGCGTAGCCACAGGGTATTCCTACGAGCAGTACTTC. Protein: CASSVATGYSYEQYF.

CDR3 DNA sequence: TGTGCCAGCTCACCAGCGGGACAGGACTTACGCGAGCAGTACTTC. It yields the protein CASSPAGQDLREQYF. The chain is built from TRBV18 and TRBJ2-7, with 8 bases aligning to TRBD1. Germline values: CDR1 KGHSH, CDR2 LQKENI. V gave up 2 bases and J gave up 6 bases; unmatched junction bases: 9. The CDR3 runs to 15 residues.

The chain recombines TRBV29-1 with TRBJ1-1; D remains unclear. Germline CDR1 SQVTM, CDR2 ANQGSEA. Trimming took 2 bases from V and 1 from J, leaving 11 bases between them. This CDR3 spans 14 amino acids. For the CDR3, the DNA is TGCAGCGTTGAAAGGGTCTTAACGAACACTGAAGCTTTCTTT. This gives the protein CSVERVLTNTEAFF.

This clone appeared once. J is TRBJ2-2 and V is TRBV2; 9 bases map to TRBD1. CDR1 and CDR2 from the germline V gene are SNHLY and FYNNEI. The V and J ends lost 6 bases and 6 bases, in that order; junction bases with no gene match: 8. The CDR3 runs to 15 residues. CDR3 sequence: CASRPGQGGAGELFF. In DNA form, the CDR3 reads TGTGCCAGCAGACCGGGACAGGGAGGTGCCGGGGAGCTGTTTTTT. The complete variable domain, with remaining parts taken from reference TRBV2 and TRBJ2-2, reads EPEVTQTPSHQVTQMGQEVILRCVPISNHLYFYWYRQILGQKVEFLVSFYNNEISEKSEIFDDQFSVERPDGSNFTLKIRSTKLEDSAMYFCASRPGQGGAGELFFGEGSRLTVL.

This chain uses TRBV4-3 with TRBJ2-1, with 11 positions matching TRBD2. The CDR3 is made up of 15 amino acids. Trimming cost V 3 bases and J 9 bases; bases outside gene matches: 7. Germline-derived CDR1 and CDR2 are LGHNA and YSLEER. Here the CDR3 reads CASSQISGGAFEQFF. CDR3 sequence (DNA): TGCGCCAGCAGCCAGATTAGCGGGGGGGCATTTGAGCAGTTCTTC.

Concerning this clone: One end of the junction varies from germline; a read error may be responsible. This sample includes further DNA sequences coding for the same CDR3. The chain links TRBV7-7 to TRBJ2-5; 12 bases fit TRBD2. The CDR3 runs to 16 residues. Per germline, CDR1 SSHAT and CDR2 FNYEAQ (reference sequence). The CDR3 DNA follows: TGTGCTAGCAGCTTAGGGCTAGCGGGGGGGCAAGAGACCCAGTACTTC. Translated: CASSLGLAGGQETQYF.

V is TRBV9 and J is TRBJ2-6; D remains ambiguous. CDR1 and CDR2 from the germline V gene are SGDLS and YYNGEE. V gave up 5 bases and J gave up 0 bases, with 15 bases separating them. The CDR3 has 17 residues. The CDR3 DNA reads as TGTGCCAGCAGGGCGAAGGGATCAATCTCTGGGGCCAACGTCCTGACTTTC. Its translation: CASRAKGSISGANVLTF.

This clone was detected only a few times. The V call is TRBV20-1, the J call TRBJ1-2; D unclear. Germline CDR1 reads DFQATT; CDR2 reads SNEGSKA (reference sequence). This CDR3 spans 11 amino acids. V lost 6 bases to trimming and J lost 6 bases, with 11 bases between them. The CDR3 nucleotides read TGCAGTGCCCCCGTAAGGGATGGCTACACCTTC. Its protein product is CSAPVRDGYTF.

The chain uses TRBV11-2 and TRBJ2-2, with a tentative D call TRBD2 (5 bases). This CDR3 is 15 amino acids long. Trimming took off 5 bases at V and 8 bases at J, with 18 bases between the two ends. CDR1 is SGHAT and CDR2 is FQNNGV in the germline V gene. The CDR3 reads CASSPSDFLSGELFF. CDR3 bases: TGTGCCAGCAGCCCCTCGGACTTCCTCAGTGGGGAGCTGTTTTTT.

This clone has a handful of counts. This chain uses TRBV7-9 with TRBJ1-1, with 7 bases lining up with TRBD1. CDR3 size: 14 residues. Germline loops: CDR1 SEHNR, CDR2 FQNEAQ (reference sequence). After removal of 8 bases from V and 4 bases from J, the junction contained 10 bases not matched to a gene. CDR3 coding DNA: TGTGCCAGCGGAACGACAGGGAGGAGCACTGAAGCTTTCTTT. Translation gives CASGTTGRSTEAFF.

This clone was observed a few times. The chain recombines TRBV9 with TRBJ2-2; no clear D. The CDR3 has 15 amino acids. Trimming left V 0 bases short and J 4 bases short, with 10 bases between. Germline CDR1 SGDLS, CDR2 YYNGEE. The CDR3 DNA is TGTGCCAGCAGCGTAGGAGGCAGGCTCACCGGGGAGCTGTTTTTT. Protein: CASSVGGRLTGELFF.

J is TRBJ2-1 and V is TRBV5-4; D possibly corresponds to TRBD1 (5 bases). The CDR3 is 15 amino acids. V lost 0 bases and J 4 bases, leaving 11 bases between the germline ends. Germline CDR1 SGHNT, CDR2 YYREEE (reference sequence). In DNA form, the CDR3 reads TGTGCCAGCAGCTTGGACAGGAACGGGTACAATGAGCAGTTCTTC. It yields the protein CASSLDRNGYNEQFF.

This chain connects TRBV7-2 to TRBJ1-5; 7 bases line up with TRBD1. The V and J ends lost 10 bases and 7 bases, in that order; junction bases with no gene match: 7. Germline loops: CDR1 SGHTA, CDR2 FQGNSA. This CDR3 is built from 12 residues. CDR3 nucleotide sequence: TGTGCCATCAGACAGGGCGTCCAGCCCCAGCATTTT. Translation gives CAIRQGVQPQHF.

On this clone itself: The sample has other DNA sequences that encode this CDR3 too. The chain has TRBV5-1 and TRBJ2-3; 7 nucleotides match TRBD1. With 4 bases clipped from V and 2 bases from J, the junction kept 4 bases outside the gene matches. The CDR3 has 14 amino acids. Germline CDR1 reads SGHRS; CDR2 reads YFSETQ. The CDR3 region is CASSPGQDTDTQYF. The CDR3 nucleotides read TGCGCCAGCAGCCCTGGACAGGACACAGATACGCAGTATTTT.